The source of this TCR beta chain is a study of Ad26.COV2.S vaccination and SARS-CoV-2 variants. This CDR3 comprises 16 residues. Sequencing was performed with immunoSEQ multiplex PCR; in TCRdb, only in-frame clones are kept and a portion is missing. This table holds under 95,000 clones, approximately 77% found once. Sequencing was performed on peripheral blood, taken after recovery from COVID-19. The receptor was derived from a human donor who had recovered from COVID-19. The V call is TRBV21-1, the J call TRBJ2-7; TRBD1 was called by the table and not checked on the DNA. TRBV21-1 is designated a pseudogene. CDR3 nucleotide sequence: TGTGCCAGCAGCACCAAGGACAGCTCAGGATCCTACGAGCAGTACTTC. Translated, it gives CASSTKDSSGSYEQYF.